This passage covers 19 T cell receptor beta chains from one sample sequenced in a study of cytomegalovirus exposure and HLA in healthy donors. Assay used: immunoSEQ multiplex PCR; TCRdb lists only in-frame clones, some missing. The table includes hundreds of thousands of clones, around nine tenths detected once. The sample consisted of PBMCs. These receptors all come from a woman aged 18-35 years in good health and CMV-seronegative.

V gene TRBV7-2 combines with J gene TRBJ2-5, with a tentative D call TRBD2 (5 bases). V lost 0 bases, J lost 3 bases, and 5 bases lay in between. The CDR3 extends over 13 amino acids. In germline, CDR1 is SGHTA, CDR2 FQGNSA. The DNA for the CDR3 is TGTGCCAGCAGCTTAGCGAGGGAAGAGACCCAGTACTTC. Its translation is CASSLAREETQYF.

This clone was seen only a few times. J is TRBJ2-1 and V is TRBV9, with 9 bases that match TRBD2. J lost 3 bases, V lost 3 bases, and 4 bases had no gene match. Germline CDR1 and CDR2: SGDLS and YYNGEE. The CDR3 totals 15 residues. The CDR3 sequence: CASSGSGRGYNEQFF. Here the CDR3 DNA reads TGTGCCAGCAGCGGTAGCGGGAGAGGCTACAATGAGCAGTTCTTC.

This clone was counted between two and nine times. The chain carries TRBV5-6 and TRBJ2-5; possibly TRBD2 for D (5 bases). This CDR3 comprises 18 residues. The germline gives CDR1 SGHDT, CDR2 YYEEEE. V was shortened by 1 base and J by 2 bases, with 21 bases between the two germline ends. The CDR3 here is CASSLLLSERSYQETQYF. The CDR3 nucleotides are TGTGCCAGCAGCTTGCTATTGTCCGAGCGGAGCTATCAAGAGACCCAGTACTTC. The variable domain in full, completed from reference TRBV5-6 and TRBJ2-5, reads DAGVTQSPTHLIKTRGQQVTLRCSPKSGHDTVSWYQQALGQGPQFIFQYYEEEERQRGNFPDRFSGHQFPNYSSELNVNALLLGDSALYLCASSLLLSERSYQETQYFGPGTRLLVL.

The chain links TRBV30 to TRBJ2-7, with 7 nucleotides matching TRBD1. The length of the CDR3 is 13 residues. Germline V gives CDR1 GTSNPN, CDR2 SVGIG (reference sequence). The V and J ends lost 5 bases and 3 bases, in that order; junction bases with no gene match: 7. The CDR3 DNA is TGTGCCTGGGAAAGAAGGACAGGCTACGAGCAGTACTTC. It translates to CAWERRTGYEQYF.

This sequence joins TRBV25-1 and TRBJ2-1; D might be TRBD2 (5 bases). V gave up 4 bases and J gave up 10 bases, with 17 bases separating them. The CDR3 spans 14 residues. Germline lookup yields CDR1 MGHDK and CDR2 SYGVNS. CDR3 sequence: CASSVPGSYYEQFF. CDR3 bases: TGTGCCAGCAGTGTACCTGGGAGCTACTACGAGCAGTTCTTC.

The chain joins TRBV4-1 to TRBJ2-2; the D gene is possibly TRBD1 (6 bases). The ends were cut back, 1 base at V and 5 bases at J, with 11 bases in the middle. This CDR3 has 15 residues. Germline V gene lookup returns CDR1 MGHRA and CDR2 YSYEKL. The CDR3 bases are TGCGCCAGCAGCCAAGGGGCAGGGGATACCGGGGAGCTGTTTTTT. This sequence encodes CASSQGAGDTGELFF.

The chain employs TRBV4-3 and TRBJ2-7; tentative D call: TRBD1 (6 bases). From germline, CDR1 is LGHNA and CDR2 YSLEER. This CDR3 is 18 amino acids long. V lost 0 bases and J lost 1, with 19 bases in between. DNA of the CDR3: TGCGCCAGCAGCCAAGAACAGGGAGATGAGATCCGGTCCTACGAGCAGTACTTC. Translation: CASSQEQGDEIRSYEQYF.

CDR3 protein: CASCLSGTGELFF. In nucleotides, the CDR3 is TGTGCCAGCTGCTTGAGCGGAACCGGGGAGCTGTTTTTT. The rearrangement uses TRBV27 and TRBJ2-2, with D perhaps matching TRBD2 (5 bases). The CDR3 has 13 amino acids. V lost 8 bases and J 5 bases, leaving 12 bases between the germline ends. The germline CDR1 and CDR2 sequences are MNHEY and SMNVEV (reference sequence).

This chain uses TRBV28 with TRBJ2-7; TRBD1 aligns across 9 bases. Germline values: CDR1 MDHEN, CDR2 SYDVKM. The trim removed 5 bases at V and 1 base at J, leaving 3 bases unmatched. The CDR3 contains 14 residues. The CDR3 nucleotides are TGTGCCAGCAGTCCGGGACAGGGATCCTACGAGCAGTACTTC. It is translated as CASSPGQGSYEQYF.

This sequence joins TRBV2 and TRBJ1-1; D is possibly TRBD1 (5 bases). The ends were cut back, 0 bases at V and 4 bases at J, with 18 bases in the middle. Germline V gene sequence: CDR1 SNHLY, CDR2 FYNNEI. The CDR3 has 17 residues. The DNA for the CDR3 is TGTGCCAGCAGTGAAGCCCTCTTTGGAGGGGTGAGCACTGAAGCTTTCTTT. Translation gives CASSEALFGGVSTEAFF.

The chain links TRBV2 to TRBJ2-2; 11 bases are a match to TRBD2. This CDR3 has 16 amino acids. The V and J ends lost 5 bases and 3 bases, in that order; junction bases with no gene match: 5. Germline V gives CDR1 SNHLY, CDR2 FYNNEI. The CDR3 DNA is TGTGCCAGCAGTTTAGCGGGAGGGCGGGACACCGGGGAGCTGTTTTTT. This gives the protein CASSLAGGRDTGELFF.

This rearrangement joins TRBV5-1 to TRBJ2-7, with TRBD2 identical over 12 bases. The CDR3 is made up of 20 amino acids. V shed 0 bases and J 3 bases; nucleotides not matched to a gene: 16. CDR1 and CDR2 from the germline V gene are SGHRS and YFSETQ. This CDR3 reads CASSLAALAGGPRKGYEQYF. Here the CDR3 DNA reads TGCGCCAGCAGCTTGGCAGCACTAGCGGGAGGCCCAAGAAAAGGCTACGAGCAGTACTTC.

The V call is TRBV27, the J call TRBJ2-7, with 11 bases matching TRBD2. The V gene end was trimmed by 0 bases and the J gene end by 2 bases; junction bases not matched to a gene: 6. The germline CDR1 and CDR2 sequences are MNHEY and SMNVEV (reference sequence). This CDR3 has 17 residues. The CDR3 loop reads CASSLSLRLAGTYEQYF. The CDR3 nucleotides are TGTGCCAGCAGTTTATCGCTCCGACTAGCGGGAACCTACGAGCAGTACTTC.

This clone has only one observation. The chain joins TRBV7-6 to TRBJ2-3, with no clear D. From germline, CDR1 is SGHVS and CDR2 FNYEAQ. The V end lost 1 base, the J end lost 4 bases, and 9 bases lay between the germline ends. The CDR3 is made up of 14 amino acids. CDR3 sequence reads: CASSLGNGADTQYF. CDR3 DNA sequence: TGTGCCAGCAGCTTAGGGAATGGAGCAGATACGCAGTATTTT.

The V and J genes are TRBV28 and TRBJ2-5, with TRBD2 matching 11 bases. Germline CDR1 MDHEN, CDR2 SYDVKM. With V trimmed by 5 bases and J by 2 bases, 4 bases remained unmatched. This CDR3 has 15 residues. CDR3: CASSTGLAVQETQYF. For the CDR3, the DNA is TGTGCCAGCAGTACGGGACTAGCGGTACAAGAGACCCAGTACTTC.

A single count supports this clone. V is TRBV7-2 and J is TRBJ1-2; possibly TRBD1 for D (6 bases). The CDR3 spans 12 residues. The germline V gene encodes CDR1 SGHTA and CDR2 FQGNSA. Between the trimmed V and J ends, which lost 5 bases and 12 bases, there was a span of 16 bases. CDR3 in amino acids: CASSPRGLADTF. DNA for the CDR3: TGTGCCAGCAGCCCGCGGGGGCTGGCGGACACCTTC.

As regards this clone: Other DNA sequences in the same sample also yield this CDR3. The rearrangement uses TRBV15 and TRBJ2-7, with TRBD1 matching over 9 bases. The ends lost 3 bases at V and 5 bases at J; junction bases unmatched: 2. The germline V gene encodes CDR1 LNHNV and CDR2 YYDKDF (reference sequence). This CDR3 is 13 amino acids long. The CDR3 region is CATSRDRGHEQYF. For the CDR3, the DNA is TGTGCCACCAGCAGGGACAGGGGCCACGAGCAGTACTTC.

This chain connects TRBV27 to TRBJ1-2; D uncertain. There are 14 residues in the CDR3. V gave up 10 bases and J gave up 3 bases, with 18 bases separating them. The germline gives CDR1 MNHEY, CDR2 SMNVEV (reference sequence). CDR3 nucleotide sequence: TGTGCCACCAAACCGGGTTCGCGGGACTATGGCTACACCTTC. The encoded protein is CATKPGSRDYGYTF.

This chain connects TRBV21-1 to TRBJ2-7; TRBD2 was called by the table and not checked on the DNA. TRBV21-1 is a known pseudogene. There are 15 residues in the CDR3. For the CDR3, the DNA is TGTGCCAGCAGCAAGCTAGCGGGAGTAGGACACGAGCAGTACTTC. Amino acid sequence: CASSKLAGVGHEQYF.